Listed below are T cell receptor beta chains from one sample, sequenced in a study of identical twins. From the 5' RACE reads, TCRdb called clonotypes with MiXCR, one entry per CDR3 protein. The sample consists of 1.5 million to 2 million distinct CDR3 sequences, around 29% of them appearing once. The material sequenced was cord blood. These receptors originate from a newborn girl in good health. The CDR3 runs from the conserved cysteine through the conserved F or W. The D gene is left open where the match is weak. Not every row has a clone size; where given, it reads once, few, many or a size class.

TRBV5-1	many	TRBJ2-3	.	TGCGCCAGCAGCTTGGTGGTAGGGAGCACAGATACGCAGTATTTT	CASSLVVGSTDTQYF
TRBV2	few	TRBJ2-5	.	TGTGCCAGCAGTGAAGCGCGGACAAAAGAGACCCAGTACTTC	CASSEARTKETQYF
TRBV30	.	TRBJ1-1	.	TGTGCCTGGAGTCTAATCAGGGGGAACACTGAAGCTTTCTTT	CAWSLIRGNTEAFF
TRBV3-1	.	TRBJ2-7	TRBD2	TGTGCCAGCAGCCAAGTAACTAGCGGACATTACGAGCAGTACTTC	CASSQVTSGHYEQYF
TRBV20-1	few	TRBJ1-5	TRBD1	TGCAGTGCTAGAGCGGGACAGGGGATCAATCAGCCCCAGCATTTT	CSARAGQGINQPQHF
TRBV12-3/TRBV12-4	.	TRBJ2-5	TRBD2	TGTGCCAGCAGTTCGCCGGGAGGGCCGCGAAATGAGCAGTACTTC	CASSSPGGPRNEQYF
TRBV4-1	few	TRBJ1-1	.	TGCGCCAGCAGAACCCAGGTACTGAACACTGAAGCTTTCTTT	CASRTQVLNTEAFF
TRBV3-1	.	TRBJ2-3	TRBD2	TGTGCCAGCAGCCAAGGGGGAGGGACTAGCGTTACAGATACGGAGTATTTT	CASSQGGGTSVTDTEYF
TRBV6-6	.	TRBJ1-6	.	TGTGCCAGCAGTTACTGGGACACCTCCTATAATTCACCCCTCCACTTT	CASSYWDTSYNSPLHF
TRBV30	few	TRBJ2-2	.	TGTGCCTGGAACCGACAGAGAACCGGGGAGCTGTTTTTT	CAWNRQRTGELFF
TRBV9	.	TRBJ2-3	TRBD2	TGTGCCAGCAGCGTAGTAGCGGGAGGATGGGTGATGAGCACAGATACGCAGTATTTT	CASSVVAGGWVMSTDTQYF
TRBV20-1	.	TRBJ1-5	.	TGCAGTGCTAGAGAAAGTCAGGCCCATCAGCCCCAGCATTTT	CSARESQAHQPQHF
TRBV29-1	few	TRBJ2-7	.	TGCAGCGTTGTCTACGAGCAGTACTTC	CSVVYEQYF
TRBV6-1	.	TRBJ2-2	.	TGTGCCAGCAGATTGACAGGGAACACCGGGGAGCTGTTTTTT	CASRLTGNTGELFF
TRBV2	few	TRBJ2-1	.	TGTGCCAGCAGCCCAGGGCGGGAAAGGTACAATGAGCAGTTCTTC	CASSPGRERYNEQFF
TRBV6-1	few	TRBJ2-5	.	TGTGCCAGCAGTGAAGTGGGAACCCAAGAGACCCAGTACTTC	CASSEVGTQETQYF
TRBV12-3/TRBV12-4	.	TRBJ1-3	.	TGTGCCAGCAGCTTCCGCTCGGGGGGCTCTGGAAACACCATATATTTT	CASSFRSGGSGNTIYF
TRBV21-1	.	TRBJ2-3	.	TGTGCCAGCAGCAACGGTGACACCCGAGGGACAGATACGCAGTATTTT	CASSNGDTRGTDTQYF
TRBV29-1	.	TRBJ1-1	.	TGCAGCGTTGGAAACAGGTTGTCGAACACTGAAGTTTTCTTT	CSVGNRLSNTEVFF
TRBV9	.	TRBJ2-7	TRBD1	TGTGCCAGCAGCGTCCGGGACAGACCCTACGAGCAGTACTTC	CASSVRDRPYEQYF
TRBV7-9	.	TRBJ2-3	.	TGTTCCAGCAGCACCCGGAGATCGCAGTATTTT	CSSSTRRSQYF
TRBV15	.	TRBJ2-3	.	TGTGCCGCCAGCAGAGATTGGGGTAGCACAGATACGCAGTATTTT	CAASRDWGSTDTQYF
TRBV20-1	.	TRBJ2-7	.	TGCAGTGCTAGAGATAGCGTCTCCTACGGGCAGTACTTC	CSARDSVSYGQYF
TRBV5-1	few	TRBJ2-1	.	TGCGCCAGCAGCTTCAGGGAGGGGGCCAATGAGCAGTTCTTC	CASSFREGANEQFF
TRBV10-3	few	TRBJ1-6	.	TGTGCCATCAGTAAAATCGGACAGCCCAATTCACCCCTCCACTTT	CAISKIGQPNSPLHF
TRBV4-2	few	TRBJ1-6	.	TGTGCCAGCAGCCAAGATGGGAGGGGAGGGTATAATTCACCCCTCCACTTT	CASSQDGRGGYNSPLHF
TRBV28	.	TRBJ1-3	.	TGTGCCAGCAGTTTATGGGCAGGGGCCGGAAACACCATATATTTT	CASSLWAGAGNTIYF
TRBV27	.	TRBJ2-7	TRBD2	TGTGCCAGCAGTTCAAAAGCGGGAACCTCCTACGAGCAGTACTTC	CASSSKAGTSYEQYF
TRBV9	few	TRBJ1-6	.	TGTGCCAGCAGCTTCACTCCCGGGACACGCAATTCACCCCTCCACTTT	CASSFTPGTRNSPLHF
TRBV29-1	few	TRBJ2-3	.	TGCAGCGTTAAGGGACGCCTAAGCACAGATACGCAGTATTTT	CSVKGRLSTDTQYF
TRBV14	.	TRBJ2-3	.	TGTGCCAGCAGCCAAGATCGTCGGGGAGGATCAGGACGTTATTCTAGCACAGGTACGCAGTATTTT	CASSQDRRGGSGRYSSTGTQYF
TRBV6-6	.	TRBJ2-3	TRBD1	TGTGCCAGCAGGTCCCTCAGGGGGCCCACAGATACGCAGTATTTT	CASRSLRGPTDTQYF
TRBV4-2	.	TRBJ2-1	.	TGTGCCAGCAGCCAAGTGGAAGGGTCCCACAATGAGCAGTTCTTC	CASSQVEGSHNEQFF
TRBV12-3/TRBV12-4	.	TRBJ2-1	TRBD2	TGTGCCAGCAACGGCGGGAGGACAAATGAGCAGTTCTTC	CASNGGRTNEQFF
TRBV11-2	.	TRBJ2-2	.	TGTGCCAGCAGCTCAGGATTCTACACCGGGGAGCTGTTTTTT	CASSSGFYTGELFF
TRBV6-5	many	TRBJ2-7	.	TGTGCCCGCGTGGAGGTCCCATCCTACGAGCAGTACTTC	CARVEVPSYEQYF
TRBV3-1	few	TRBJ1-4	.	TGTGCCAGCAGCCGAGTGACTAGAAGGGGTGAAAAACTGTTTTTT	CASSRVTRRGEKLFF
TRBV2	.	TRBJ1-5	.	TGTGCCAGCAGGAAGGACGCCCTAAATCAGCCCCAGCATTTT	CASRKDALNQPQHF
TRBV7-2	few	TRBJ2-4	TRBD2	TGTGCCAGCAGCTCACGGGGGGTGGTGGCCAAAAACATTCAGTACTTC	CASSSRGVVAKNIQYF
TRBV3-1	.	TRBJ2-5	.	TGTGCCAGCAGCCACCTGGGCAGGATGGAAGAGACCCAGTACTTC	CASSHLGRMEETQYF
TRBV5-1	.	TRBJ1-2	TRBD1	TGCGCCAGCAGCCAAACAGGGGGCGGAGATGGCTACACCTTC	CASSQTGGGDGYTF
TRBV4-2	.	TRBJ2-5	TRBD1	TGTGCCAGCAGCCCAGGACAGGGGTGGGGCGAGACCCAGTACTTC	CASSPGQGWGETQYF